The 23 T cell receptor beta chains listed next were all sequenced from one sample in a study of T cell responses to AZD1222 COVID-19 vaccine. Only in-frame clones appear in the TCRdb table, and some are missing; sequencing was by immunoSEQ multiplex PCR. The profile shows about 120,000 clones, about 93% of them singletons. The sample was peripheral blood, taken 28 days after the second dose of the MenACWY control vaccine. These receptors came from an adult who received the MenACWY meningococcal vaccine as a control.

The V gene is TRBV28, the J gene TRBJ2-5; tentative D call: TRBD2 (6 bases). Germline V gives CDR1 MDHEN, CDR2 SYDVKM. V lost 5 bases and J lost 2, with 12 bases in between. CDR3 length: 14 residues. CDR3 coding DNA: TGTGCCAGCAGTCCCTCGGGGGTACAAGAGACCCAGTACTTC. This encodes CASSPSGVQETQYF. Supplemented by reference TRBV28 and TRBJ2-5, the full variable domain reads DVKVTQSSRYLVKRTGEKVFLECVQDMDHENMFWYRQDPGLGLRLIYFSYDVKMKEKGDIPEGYSVSREKKERFSLILESASTNQTSMYLCASSPSGVQETQYFGPGTRLLVL.

This clone was picked up one time. This chain joins TRBV28 and TRBJ2-2; no firm D call. Germline CDR1 and CDR2: MDHEN and SYDVKM. This CDR3 has 11 residues. V was pared by 5 bases and J by 8 bases, with 6 bases between. The CDR3 DNA reads as TGTGCCAGCAGTCCCCGGGGGGAGCTGTTTTTT. Protein: CASSPRGELFF.

The gene calls are TRBV28 and TRBJ1-2; D gene ambiguous. The CDR3 loop spans 15 amino acids. Trimming removed 2 bases at V and 0 bases at J, with 10 bases between. Germline V CDR1 and CDR2: MDHEN, SYDVKM. CDR3 nucleotide sequence: TGTGCCAGCAGTTTAAGCGGAGAAACTAACTATGGCTACACCTTC. This gives the protein CASSLSGETNYGYTF.

The V and J genes are TRBV7-8 and TRBJ2-2, with 8 positions matching TRBD1. Unmatched junction bases numbered 5, after V lost 5 bases and J lost 0 bases. CDR1 and CDR2 from the germline V gene are SGHVS and FQNEAQ. The CDR3 is made up of 16 amino acids. CDR3 region: CASSAPGGANTGELFF. As DNA, the CDR3 is TGTGCCAGCAGCGCCCCAGGGGGCGCGAACACCGGGGAGCTGTTTTTT.

The V and J genes are TRBV27 and TRBJ1-1, with D perhaps matching TRBD1 (5 bases). The V end lost 2 bases, the J end lost 1 base, and 11 bases lay between the germline ends. Germline-derived CDR1 and CDR2 are MNHEY and SMNVEV (reference sequence). This CDR3 contains 15 residues. CDR3 protein: CASSLVGGPNTEAFF. DNA of the CDR3: TGTGCCAGCAGTTTAGTGGGGGGTCCGAACACTGAAGCTTTCTTT.

The chain uses TRBV2 and TRBJ1-1, with D perhaps TRBD1 (6 bases). The CDR3 is made up of 13 amino acids. The germline gives CDR1 SNHLY, CDR2 FYNNEI. Trimming removed 2 bases from V and 4 bases from J, with 8 bases in between. In nucleotides, the CDR3 is TGTGCCAGCAGTGAAAGGGGGAGCACTGAAGCTTTCTTT. Amino acids: CASSERGSTEAFF. Combining the CDR3 with reference TRBV2 and TRBJ1-1 gives the whole variable domain EPEVTQTPSHQVTQMGQEVILRCVPISNHLYFYWYRQILGQKVEFLVSFYNNEISEKSEIFDDQFSVERPDGSNFTLKIRSTKLEDSAMYFCASSERGSTEAFFGQGTRLTVV.

This clone was seen only once. This chain connects TRBV11-2 to TRBJ2-1, with D perhaps matching TRBD1 (5 bases). The CDR3 runs 16 residues. Looked up from germline, CDR1 is SGHAT and CDR2 is FQNNGV. V was shortened by 3 bases and J by 0 bases, with 12 bases between the two germline ends. In DNA form, the CDR3 reads TGTGCCAGCAGCTTTCAACAGGCGAGCTCCTACAATGAGCAGTTCTTC. Amino acid sequence: CASSFQQASSYNEQFF.

The rearrangement uses TRBV15 and TRBJ2-1, with 12 bases that match TRBD2. V gave up 5 bases and J gave up 9 bases; unmatched junction bases: 14. The CDR3 covers 17 residues. Germline-derived CDR1 and CDR2 are LNHNV and YYDKDF (reference sequence). In DNA form, the CDR3 reads TGTGCCACCAGCCCCCGACTGACTAGCGGGAGTGAGGCTGAGCAGTTCTTC. This translates into CATSPRLTSGSEAEQFF.

The V and J genes are TRBV7-9 and TRBJ2-5, with 11 bases aligning to TRBD1. CDR3 length equals 16 residues. The V segment lost 5 bases and the J segment 5 bases; nucleotides outside the gene matches: 10. In germline, CDR1 is SEHNR, CDR2 FQNEAQ (reference sequence). CDR3 residues: CASSIRRDRGSETQYF. Here the CDR3 DNA reads TGTGCCAGCAGCATTCGCCGGGACAGGGGGAGTGAGACCCAGTACTTC.

This chain joins TRBV6-4 and TRBJ1-5; D is unresolved. Per germline, CDR1 MRHNA and CDR2 SNTAGT. The CDR3 totals 14 residues. With 3 bases removed from V and 1 base from J, the gap between germline ends came to 7 bases. The CDR3 sequence is CASSEEVSNQPQHF. The CDR3 DNA follows: TGTGCCAGCAGTGAGGAGGTGAGCAATCAGCCCCAGCATTTT.

The chain joins TRBV27 to TRBJ2-5, with 7 nucleotides matching TRBD1. The CDR3 consists of 16 residues. Trimming removed 5 bases from V and 2 bases from J; junction bases left unmatched: 11. The germline CDR1 and CDR2 sequences are MNHEY and SMNVEV (reference sequence). CDR3 nucleotides: TGTGCCAGCAGTCAAGGGGGCAGTCCGCCACAAGAGACCCAGTACTTC. Protein: CASSQGGSPPQETQYF.

This clone was recorded once. The gene calls are TRBV29-1 and TRBJ1-2, with unresolved D. The CDR3 runs 10 residues. With 4 bases removed from V and 8 bases from J, the gap between germline ends came to 8 bases. The V gene's germline CDR1 is SQVTM and CDR2 ANQGSEA. The CDR3: CSVGRKGYTF. Here the CDR3 DNA reads TGCAGCGTTGGCCGCAAGGGCTACACCTTC.

This chain links TRBV27 with TRBJ1-4; 7 bases line up with TRBD1. The CDR3 contains 17 residues. CDR1 is MNHEY and CDR2 is SMNVEV in the germline V gene (reference sequence). With V trimmed by 5 bases and J by 4 bases, 13 bases remained unmatched. In DNA, the CDR3 is TGTGCCAGCAGTCGTAATACGAGAGGGGGCTTTAATGAAAAACTGTTTTTT. Protein: CASSRNTRGGFNEKLFF.

This chain links TRBV30 with TRBJ2-7; 8 bases are a match to TRBD2. CDR3 size: 15 residues. Trimming cost V 1 base and J 4 bases; bases outside gene matches: 9. The germline CDR1 and CDR2 sequences are GTSNPN and SVGIG (reference sequence). The CDR3 DNA is TGTGCCTGGAGTGGGTTCGGCCTAGCGGGTTACGAGCAGTACTTC. This encodes CAWSGFGLAGYEQYF. Full variable domain (missing parts from reference TRBV30 and TRBJ2-7): SQTIHQWPATLVQPVGSPLSLECTVEGTSNPNLYWYRQAAGRGLQLLFYSVGIGQISSEVPQNLSASRPQDRQFILSSKKLLLSDSGFYLCAWSGFGLAGYEQYFGPGTRLTVT.

This clone was recorded only once. This chain's CDR3 is CASSLDERGGYEQYV. CDR3 bases: TGTGCCAGCAGCTTAGACGAGCGGGGGGGGTACGAGCAGTACGTC. The gene calls are TRBV7-6 and TRBJ2-7, with 10 positions matching TRBD2. The V segment lost 1 base and the J segment 4 bases; nucleotides outside the gene matches: 4. This CDR3 has 15 amino acids. Looked up from germline, CDR1 is SGHVS and CDR2 is FNYEAQ.

The rearrangement links TRBV27 to TRBJ2-7; D is uncertain. Trimming took off 0 bases at V and 0 bases at J, with 12 bases between the two ends. The CDR3 is 16 amino acids. Germline V gives CDR1 MNHEY, CDR2 SMNVEV (reference sequence). For the CDR3, the DNA is TGTGCCAGCAGTTTATCGTGGACGAGGAGCTCCTACGAGCAGTACTTC. Translation: CASSLSWTRSSYEQYF.

The V call is TRBV4-1, the J call TRBJ2-7; 9 bases fit TRBD2. J lost 3 bases, V lost 4 bases, and 7 bases had no gene match. The CDR3 is 15 residues long. CDR1 MGHRA and CDR2 YSYEKL come from the germline V gene. The CDR3 sequence is CASSRFTTSGYEQYF. CDR3 bases: TGCGCCAGCAGCCGATTTACGACTAGCGGCTACGAGCAGTACTTC.

The V call is TRBV27, the J call TRBJ2-3; D ambiguous. The CDR3 has 13 residues. V was cut by 3 bases and J by 3 bases, with 7 bases left in between. Germline V gene lookup returns CDR1 MNHEY and CDR2 SMNVEV (reference sequence). CDR3 nucleotides: TGTGCCAGCAGTTTTTCCCGGACAGATACGCAGTATTTT. Encoded protein: CASSFSRTDTQYF.

The chain has TRBV7-6 and TRBJ1-3; D gene ambiguous. Trimming took 5 bases from V and 0 from J, leaving 11 bases between them. Germline-derived CDR1 and CDR2 are SGHVS and FNYEAQ. The CDR3 is made up of 15 amino acids. The CDR3 nucleotides are TGTGCCAGCAGCCCAAGGGAACTCTCTGGAAACACCATATATTTT. Its protein is CASSPRELSGNTIYF.

This chain uses TRBV4-1 with TRBJ2-1; either TRBD1 or TRBD2 may supply D (6 bases each). V was clipped by 1 base and J by 4 bases, with 17 bases between them. Germline V lookup: CDR1 MGHRA, CDR2 YSYEKL. CDR3 length: 17 residues. The CDR3 loop reads CASSQGFVRGGYNEQFF. The CDR3 bases are TGCGCCAGCAGCCAAGGCTTCGTCAGGGGAGGATACAATGAGCAGTTCTTC.

The CDR3: CASSSERTGERYEQYF. The CDR3 DNA is TGTGCCAGCAGCTCTGAGAGGACAGGGGAAAGATACGAGCAGTACTTC. The chain joins TRBV9 to TRBJ2-7; TRBD1 aligns across 9 bases. CDR3 length: 16 amino acids. Germline CDR1 reads SGDLS; CDR2 reads YYNGEE. The V segment lost 4 bases and the J segment 4 bases; nucleotides outside the gene matches: 12.

This chain links TRBV11-2 with TRBJ2-1; D uncertain. The V and J ends lost 3 bases and 7 bases respectively, with 7 bases between them. CDR1 is SGHAT and CDR2 is FQNNGV in the germline V gene. The CDR3 totals 12 residues. CDR3 sequence (DNA): TGTGCCAGCAGCTTCGGGTCGAATGAGCAGTTCTTC. Amino acids: CASSFGSNEQFF.

This chain links TRBV5-1 with TRBJ2-7, with 9 bases aligning to TRBD1. V lost 4 bases to trimming and J lost 7 bases; unmatched junction nucleotides: 12. This CDR3 is built from 15 residues. Germline loops: CDR1 SGHRS, CDR2 YFSETQ. CDR3 amino acids: CASSRDPGQGREQYF. CDR3 in DNA: TGCGCCAGCAGCCGAGACCCGGGACAGGGTCGAGAGCAGTACTTC.